This record looks at one T cell receptor beta chain sequence and its context. Its specificity is not known. This sample stems from a study of OX40 agonist ivuxolimab in advanced cancers. Points from the study as a whole: Also showing low normalized T-cell clonal expansion were some of the nonresponders.

At baseline, cycle 4 day 1, and cycle 7 day 1, blood was sampled. The V gene's germline CDR1 is WNHNN and CDR2 SYGVQD (reference sequence). The CDR3 sequence is 14 residues long. Trimming cost V 11 bases and J 6 bases, with 20 bases left between them. Sequencing was performed with immunoSEQ multiplex PCR; in TCRdb, only in-frame clones are kept and a portion is missing. The repertoire holds fewer than 20,000 clones, roughly 90% seen once, with around 4% in the top ten. The material sequenced was CD4+ or CD8+ T cells sorted from blood, taken in a trial of the OX40 agonist ivuxolimab. V is TRBV10-1 and J is TRBJ2-1; weak D call: TRBD2 (5 bases). This TCR was recovered from an adult with an advanced solid tumor such as melanoma, head and neck, liver or kidney cancer. CDR3 amino acids: CASEWTPRANEQFF. DNA for the CDR3: TGCGCCTCCGAGTGGACTCCCCGGGCCAATGAGCAGTTCTTC.